This T cell receptor beta chain was recovered during a study of cytomegalovirus exposure and HLA in healthy donors. Findings of the study overall: Earlier analysis looked at TCR beta V segments, and most were productive about 87% or about 30% of the time. Rates of TCR association differed by HLA locus in a later analysis, with DRB1 highest and HLA-C lowest.

The germline V gene encodes CDR1 SNHLY and CDR2 FYNNEI. The CDR3 extends over 14 amino acids. V was pared by 3 bases and J by 3 bases, with 8 bases between. 60 Vbeta and 13 Jbeta primers were used in PCR. Sequenced by immunoSEQ multiplex PCR; TCRdb stores in-frame clones only, minus some. The data contain 250,000 to 300,000 clones, about nine tenths of them singletons. Comment on this clone: The antigen is unknown.

The sequenced sample consisted of PBMCs. The source is a girl aged 2 to 10 in good health and CMV-seronegative. The chain combines TRBV2 with TRBJ1-4; no firm D call. CDR3 in DNA: TGTGCCAGCAGTGACAGGATCCCTAATGAAAAACTGTTTTTT. Its translation: CASSDRIPNEKLFF. Together with reference TRBV2 and TRBJ1-4, the CDR3 gives the full variable domain: EPEVTQTPSHQVTQMGQEVILRCVPISNHLYFYWYRQILGQKVEFLVSFYNNEISEKSEIFDDQFSVERPDGSNFTLKIRSTKLEDSAMYFCASSDRIPNEKLFFGSGTQLSVL.